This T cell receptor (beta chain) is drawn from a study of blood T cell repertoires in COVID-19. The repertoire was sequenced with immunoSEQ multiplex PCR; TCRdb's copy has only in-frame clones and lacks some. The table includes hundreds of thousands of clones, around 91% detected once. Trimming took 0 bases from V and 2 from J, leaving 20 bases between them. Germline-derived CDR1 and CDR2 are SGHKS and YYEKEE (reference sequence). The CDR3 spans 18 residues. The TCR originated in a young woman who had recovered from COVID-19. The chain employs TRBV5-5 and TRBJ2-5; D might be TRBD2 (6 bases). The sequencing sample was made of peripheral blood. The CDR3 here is CASSLGPVTGTHQETQYF. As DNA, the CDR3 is TGTGCCAGCAGCTTGGGCCCCGTCACCGGGACTCATCAAGAGACCCAGTACTTC.